The TCR beta chain described here comes from a study of early T cells in non-severe SARS-CoV-2 infection. Study-level points and caveats: Lookups in VDJdb leaned toward anti-spike CD8 responses and missed private and CD4 specificities.

Unique molecular identifiers (one per individual cDNA molecule) were attached. One entry per CDR3 protein, called by TCRdb with MiXCR from the 5' RACE reads. The data contain some 100,000 distinct CDR3 sequences, about 15% of them singletons. This clonotype was counted only a few times. Its antigen is not identified. CDR1 and CDR2 (germline): LGHDT, YNNKEL (reference sequence). Trimming left V 6 bases short and J 0 bases short, with 14 bases between. The CDR3 length is 16 residues. The rearrangement uses TRBV3-1 and TRBJ1-4, with unresolved D. Sequences were obtained from whole blood. This TCR came from an adult who was a healthcare worker with PCR-confirmed SARS-CoV-2 infection or an uninfected control (not recorded which). The CDR3 here is CASSRFSVATNEKLFF. CDR3 in DNA: TGTGCCAGCAGTCGGTTCTCAGTCGCAACTAATGAAAAACTGTTTTTT. The variable domain in full, with the rest retrieved from reference TRBV3-1 and TRBJ1-4, is DTAVSQTPKYLVTQMGNDKSIKCEQNLGHDTMYWYKQDSKKFLKIMFSYNNKELIINETVPNRFSPKSPDKAHLNLHINSLELGDSAVYFCASSRFSVATNEKLFFGSGTQLSVL.